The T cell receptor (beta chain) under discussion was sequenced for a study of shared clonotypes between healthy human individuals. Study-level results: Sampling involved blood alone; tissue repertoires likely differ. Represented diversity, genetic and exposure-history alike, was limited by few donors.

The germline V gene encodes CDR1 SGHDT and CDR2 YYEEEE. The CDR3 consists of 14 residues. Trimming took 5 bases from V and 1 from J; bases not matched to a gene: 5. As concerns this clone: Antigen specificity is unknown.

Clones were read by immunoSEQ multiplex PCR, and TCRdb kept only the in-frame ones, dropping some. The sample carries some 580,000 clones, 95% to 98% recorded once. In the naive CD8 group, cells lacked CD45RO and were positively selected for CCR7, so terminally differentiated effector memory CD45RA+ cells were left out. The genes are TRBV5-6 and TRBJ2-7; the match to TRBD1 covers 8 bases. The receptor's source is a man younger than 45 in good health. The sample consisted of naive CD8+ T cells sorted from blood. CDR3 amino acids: CASRSGTGSYEQYF. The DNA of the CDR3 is TGTGCCAGCAGGTCCGGGACAGGATCCTACGAGCAGTACTTC.